The T cell receptor beta chain under discussion was sequenced for a study of shared clonotypes between healthy human individuals. Study details: Ranging from 18 to 49 in age, donors were a couple of women and three men. Study-level results: Donor scarcity curtailed the genetic and exposure-history diversity represented herein.

J gave up 3 bases and V 6 bases, and 7 bases lay outside the gene matches. The V gene's germline CDR1 is LNHDA and CDR2 SQIVND (reference sequence). CDR3 size: 14 residues. Of note for this clone: The antigen is not known.

A deep-level run was used for the assay. Produced via immunoSEQ multiplex PCR; TCRdb's table is partial and in-frame only. The sample lists fewer than 550,000 clones, 75% to 80% occurring once. Approximately 87 million PBMCs went into genomic DNA for unsorted samples. The receptor was derived from a woman in her thirties or forties in good health. Some clones in this sample may be carry-over from other donors' samples. The sample consisted of PBMCs. This sequence joins TRBV19 and TRBJ2-7; 8 positions agree with TRBD1. The CDR3 sequence is CASSPDRGHYEQYF. CDR3 nucleotide sequence: TGTGCCAGTAGCCCCGACAGGGGCCACTACGAGCAGTACTTC.